The TCR beta chain described here comes from a study of T cell repertoires in cytomegalovirus infection. In the study overall: Epitope selection comprised recently identified HLA-C-restricted CMV epitopes and well-studied HLA-B-restricted CMV epitopes. Indications of both CMV infection and matching HLA type were provided by public TCR beta signatures. Study-level results: Across the ex vivo response, the dominant clonotypes were HLA-C-restricted CMV-specific TCR beta clonotypes.

Germline assignment: CDR1 MNHEY and CDR2 SVGEGT. The CDR3 spans 14 residues. V lost 1 base and J lost 4, with 10 bases in between. MiXCR was run by TCRdb on the reads, yielding one entry per CDR3 protein. The sample has 550,000 to 850,000 distinct CDR3 sequences, around a third seen once; the top ten hold about 20%. Details on this clonotype: Its target is not known.

The specimen comprised cultured PBMCs, sampled from culture after CMV antigen stimulation. This clonotype was obtained from a human donor in good health (CMV status not recorded). Some clones in this sample may be carry-over from other donors' samples. This sequence joins TRBV6-2 or TRBV6-3 and TRBJ1-2; D call uncertain. The CDR3 spells CASSYLNRIYGYTF. The DNA of the CDR3 is TGTGCCAGCAGTTACTTAAACAGAATCTATGGCTACACCTTC.